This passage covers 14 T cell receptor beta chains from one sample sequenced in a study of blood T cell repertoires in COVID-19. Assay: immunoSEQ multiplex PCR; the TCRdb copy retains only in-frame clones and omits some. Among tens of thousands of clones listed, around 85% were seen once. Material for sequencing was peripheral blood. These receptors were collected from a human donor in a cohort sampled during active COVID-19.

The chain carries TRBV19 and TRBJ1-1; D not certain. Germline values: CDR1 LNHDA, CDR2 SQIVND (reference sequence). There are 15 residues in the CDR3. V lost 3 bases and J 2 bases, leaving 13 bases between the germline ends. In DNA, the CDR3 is TGTGCCAGTAGTATCTTTCGGGTGGCAAACACTGAAGCTTTCTTT. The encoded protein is CASSIFRVANTEAFF. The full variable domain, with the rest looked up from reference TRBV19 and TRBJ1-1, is DGGITQSPKYLFRKEGQNVTLSCEQNLNHDAMYWYRQDPGQGLRLIYYSQIVNDFQKGDIAEGYSVSREKKESFPLTVTSAQKNPTAFYLCASSIFRVANTEAFFGQGTRLTVV.

The CDR3 protein is CASSRSSYNSPLHF. The CDR3 nucleotides read TGTGCCAGCAGTCGTAGTTCCTATAATTCACCCCTCCACTTT. The chain is built from TRBV27 and TRBJ1-6, with D unresolved. V lost 5 bases to trimming and J lost 1 base, with 6 bases between them. Germline loops: CDR1 MNHEY, CDR2 SMNVEV (reference sequence). This CDR3 is built from 14 residues.

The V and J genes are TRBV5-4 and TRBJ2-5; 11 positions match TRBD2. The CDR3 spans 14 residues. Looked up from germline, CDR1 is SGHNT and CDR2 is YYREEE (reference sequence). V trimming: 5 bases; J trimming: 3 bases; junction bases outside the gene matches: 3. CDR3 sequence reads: CASSLAGGEETQYF. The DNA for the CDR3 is TGTGCCAGCAGTTTAGCGGGGGGGGAAGAGACCCAGTACTTC.

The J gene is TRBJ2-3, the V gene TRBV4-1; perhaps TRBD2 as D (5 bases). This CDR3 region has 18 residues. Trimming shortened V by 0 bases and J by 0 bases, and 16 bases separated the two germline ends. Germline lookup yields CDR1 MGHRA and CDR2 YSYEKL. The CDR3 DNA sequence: TGCGCCAGCAGCCAAGAAGGGAGTGGTACGGCTAGCACAGATACGCAGTATTTT. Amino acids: CASSQEGSGTASTDTQYF.

The CDR3 nucleotides read TGTGCCAGCAGCGTAAGGACAGGGGTGGATGAAAAACTGTTTTTT. Its translation: CASSVRTGVDEKLFF. The V call is TRBV9, the J call TRBJ1-4, with 9 bases aligning to TRBD1. The CDR3 covers 15 residues. Germline CDR1 is SGDLS and CDR2 is YYNGEE. The V and J ends lost 1 base and 6 bases, in that order; junction bases with no gene match: 4.

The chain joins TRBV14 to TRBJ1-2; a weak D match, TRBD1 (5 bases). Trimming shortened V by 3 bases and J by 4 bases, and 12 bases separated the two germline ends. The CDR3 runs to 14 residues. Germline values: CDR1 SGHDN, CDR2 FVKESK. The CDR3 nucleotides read TGTGCCAGCAGCCAGACGGGGGTCCTCTATGGCTACACCTTC. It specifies CASSQTGVLYGYTF.

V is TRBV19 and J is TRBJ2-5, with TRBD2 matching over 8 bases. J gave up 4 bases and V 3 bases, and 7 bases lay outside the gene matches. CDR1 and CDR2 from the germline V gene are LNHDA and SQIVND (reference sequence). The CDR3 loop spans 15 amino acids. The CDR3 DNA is TGTGCCAGTAGTATCAGCGGGAGTTGGGGAGAGACCCAGTACTTC. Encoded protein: CASSISGSWGETQYF.

The CDR3 region has the DNA TGTGCCACCAGCAGAGATAGGGCAGGGGCCTACGAGCAGTACTTC. This codes for CATSRDRAGAYEQYF. V and J are TRBV15 and TRBJ2-7, with D perhaps matching TRBD1 (6 bases). The germline V and J ends were trimmed by 0 bases and 2 bases, with 11 bases remaining between them. The CDR3 totals 15 residues. Germline loops: CDR1 LNHNV, CDR2 YYDKDF (reference sequence).

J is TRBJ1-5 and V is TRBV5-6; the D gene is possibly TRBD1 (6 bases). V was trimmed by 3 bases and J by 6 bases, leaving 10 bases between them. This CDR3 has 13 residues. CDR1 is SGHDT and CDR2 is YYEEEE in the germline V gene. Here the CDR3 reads CASSSTGSQPQHF. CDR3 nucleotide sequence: TGTGCCAGCAGCTCGACAGGCAGTCAGCCCCAGCATTTT. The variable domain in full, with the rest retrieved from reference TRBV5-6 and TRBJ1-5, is DAGVTQSPTHLIKTRGQQVTLRCSPKSGHDTVSWYQQALGQGPQFIFQYYEEEERQRGNFPDRFSGHQFPNYSSELNVNALLLGDSALYLCASSSTGSQPQHFGDGTRLSIL.

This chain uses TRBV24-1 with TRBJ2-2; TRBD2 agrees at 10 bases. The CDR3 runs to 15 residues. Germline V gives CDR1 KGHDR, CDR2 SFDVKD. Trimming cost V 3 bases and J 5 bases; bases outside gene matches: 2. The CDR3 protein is CATSDRTSGTGELFF. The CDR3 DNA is TGTGCCACCAGTGATCGGACTAGCGGAACCGGGGAGCTGTTTTTT.

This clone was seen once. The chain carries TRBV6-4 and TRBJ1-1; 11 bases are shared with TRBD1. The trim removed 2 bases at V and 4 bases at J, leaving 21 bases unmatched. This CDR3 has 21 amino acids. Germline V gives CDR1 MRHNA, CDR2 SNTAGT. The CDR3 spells CASSDHRVLPEGQGVRTEAFF. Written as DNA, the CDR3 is TGTGCCAGCAGTGACCACCGGGTCCTACCAGAGGGACAGGGGGTGCGCACTGAAGCTTTCTTT.

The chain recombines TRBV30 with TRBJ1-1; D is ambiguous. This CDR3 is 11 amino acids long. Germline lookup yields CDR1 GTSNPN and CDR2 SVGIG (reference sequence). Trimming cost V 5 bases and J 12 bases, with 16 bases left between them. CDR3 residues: CAWGNGGDTFF. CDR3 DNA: TGTGCCTGGGGGAACGGAGGTGACACTTTCTTT.

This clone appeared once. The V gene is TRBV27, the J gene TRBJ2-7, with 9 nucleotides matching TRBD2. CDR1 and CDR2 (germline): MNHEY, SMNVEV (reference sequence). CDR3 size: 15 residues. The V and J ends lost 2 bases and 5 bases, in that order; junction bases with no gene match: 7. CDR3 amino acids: CASSLRASGIDEQYF. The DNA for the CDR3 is TGTGCCAGCAGTTTAAGGGCTAGCGGGATTGACGAGCAGTACTTC.

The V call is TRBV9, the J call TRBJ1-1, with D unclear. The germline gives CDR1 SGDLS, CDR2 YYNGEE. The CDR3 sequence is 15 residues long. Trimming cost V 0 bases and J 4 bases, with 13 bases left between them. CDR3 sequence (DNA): TGTGCCAGCAGCGTAGACCCCCGGGTGGGCACTGAAGCTTTCTTT. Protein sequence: CASSVDPRVGTEAFF. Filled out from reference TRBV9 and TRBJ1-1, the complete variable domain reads DSGVTQTPKHLITATGQRVTLRCSPRSGDLSVYWYQQSLDQGLQFLIQYYNGEERAKGNILERFSAQQFPDLHSELNLSSLELGDSALYFCASSVDPRVGTEAFFGQGTRLTVV.